The following is a T cell receptor (beta chain) sequence with its context. The germline V gene has CDR1 MNHEY and CDR2 SMNVEV (reference sequence). V lost 4 bases to trimming and J lost 3 bases, with 7 bases between them. The CDR3 length is 13 residues. Each participant's cohort was designated according to participant-reported clinical history. The study counted Cohort 3 donors as recovered given two negative PCRs, clearance, or symptom resolution. This specimen comes from a study of blood T cell repertoires in COVID-19. In the study overall: Sites in the United States, Italy and Spain provided acute and convalescent COVID-19 samples.

Authors' data handling: Amplifying reference gene primers gave estimates of nucleated cell counts. Using immunoSEQ multiplex PCR, the repertoire was profiled, and TCRdb retains in-frame clones only, with some absent. V and J calls and clone size come straight from that table; D and trimming were deduced from the DNA. The sample contains about 250,000 clones, approximately 90% of which appear only once. The TCR comes from a woman younger than 30 who had recovered from COVID-19. Material for sequencing was PBMCs or T cells enriched from blood (not recorded which). This sequence joins TRBV27 and TRBJ1-5; possible D gene TRBD1, 6 bases. The CDR3 spells CASSSGVNQPQHF. CDR3 DNA sequence: TGTGCCAGCAGTTCAGGGGTCAATCAGCCCCAGCATTTT.